Shown below are 31 T cell receptor beta chains from a single sample sequenced in a study of sequential checkpoint blockade in melanoma. The assay was immunoSEQ multiplex PCR, and TCRdb's table has in-frame clones only and misses some. Here the sample spans approximately 2,200 clones, 15% to 20% being singletons. Described treatment: randomized to nivolumab then ipilimumab (arm A) or the reverse (arm B). Sample: tumor tissue (inferred from file names), taken from a patient given nivolumab and ipilimumab in sequence. Source of these receptors: a human donor with melanoma.

The table lists this clone with a few counts. The chain employs TRBV30 and TRBJ2-6; the D gene is possibly TRBD2 (5 bases). The CDR3 consists of 15 residues. The ends were cut back, 3 bases at V and 0 bases at J, with 9 bases in the middle. Germline V gene sequence: CDR1 GTSNPN, CDR2 SVGIG (reference sequence). The CDR3 here is CAWSRESSGANVLTF. CDR3 bases: TGTGCCTGGAGCCGGGAATCCTCTGGGGCCAACGTCCTGACTTTC.

V gene TRBV30 combines with J gene TRBJ2-7, with D uncertain. This CDR3 is built from 11 residues. The germline gives CDR1 GTSNPN, CDR2 SVGIG (reference sequence). V was shortened by 2 bases and J by 7 bases, with 9 bases between the two germline ends. The CDR3 loop is CAWSQPGEQYF. The CDR3 nucleotides are TGTGCCTGGAGTCAGCCTGGGGAGCAGTACTTC.

This clone was recorded many times. V and J are TRBV11-3 and TRBJ2-7; weak D call: TRBD1 (6 bases). Germline assignment: CDR1 SGHNT and CDR2 YENEEA. The CDR3 is 14 amino acids. V was clipped by 5 bases and J by 8 bases, with 19 bases between them. The CDR3 DNA follows: TGTGCCAGCAGCCCGTACATCAACAGGGAACAGCAGTACTTC. Translation gives CASSPYINREQQYF. The whole variable domain, remainder taken from reference TRBV11-3 and TRBJ2-7, is EAGVVQSPRYKIIEKKQPVAFWCNPISGHNTLYWYLQNLGQGPELLIRYENEEAVDDSQLPKDRFSAERLKGVDSTLKIQPAELGDSAVYLCASSPYINREQQYFGPGTRLTVT.

This clone was seen a handful of times. J is TRBJ2-6 and V is TRBV11-3; 7 bases agree with TRBD1. This CDR3 is built from 18 residues. Looked up from germline, CDR1 is SGHNT and CDR2 is YENEEA. V trimming: 3 bases; J trimming: 1 base; junction bases outside the gene matches: 9. The CDR3 protein is CASSFYRGLRSGANVLTF. DNA of the CDR3: TGTGCCAGCAGCTTCTACAGGGGCTTACGTTCTGGGGCCAACGTCCTGACTTTC.

The CDR3 protein is CASSYGPPRSNQPQHF. CDR3 bases: TGTGCCAGCAGTTACGGGCCGCCCAGAAGCAATCAGCCCCAGCATTTT. The V and J genes are TRBV6-8 and TRBJ1-5; no clear D gene. This CDR3 has 16 residues. Germline V CDR1 and CDR2: MNHGY, SAAAGT. Trimming pared 2 bases from V and 1 base from J, leaving 12 bases between.

This clone is judged large. The V call is TRBV30, the J call TRBJ2-5, with no clear D. From germline, CDR1 is GTSNPN and CDR2 SVGIG (reference sequence). The CDR3 is made up of 11 amino acids. Trimming shortened V by 0 bases and J by 3 bases, and 2 bases separated the two germline ends. As DNA, the CDR3 is TGTGCCTGGAGTGTAAAAGAGACCCAGTACTTC. This translates into CAWSVKETQYF.

In this sample, this clone is medium-sized. In DNA form, the CDR3 reads TGCGCCAGCAGCCAAGCTAGACAGGGGGCGTACGAGCAGTACTTC. Amino acid sequence: CASSQARQGAYEQYF. The V gene is TRBV4-1, the J gene TRBJ2-7; 10 bases fit TRBD1. The CDR3 consists of 15 residues. CDR1 and CDR2 from the germline V gene are MGHRA and YSYEKL. Unmatched junction bases numbered 4, after V lost 1 base and J lost 4 bases.

A few counts support this clone. The chain is built from TRBV12-5 and TRBJ2-7; 7 positions agree with TRBD2. Germline CDR1 LGHNT, CDR2 FRNRAP. The CDR3 loop spans 12 amino acids. CDR3 in amino acids: CASTPGGYEQYF. CDR3 coding DNA: TGTGCCAGCACCCCGGGGGGCTACGAGCAGTACTTC.

This clone was seen many times. V is TRBV11-3 and J is TRBJ2-7; the match to TRBD2 covers 7 bases. This CDR3 has 15 residues. The trim removed 2 bases at V and 3 bases at J, leaving 7 bases unmatched. CDR1 is SGHNT, CDR2 YENEEA, per germline. CDR3 bases: TGTGCCAGCAGCTTAATGGCTAGCGGTTACTACGAGCAGTACTTC. The encoded protein is CASSLMASGYYEQYF.

This clone qualifies as large (0.1 to 1%). This sequence joins TRBV14 and TRBJ2-1; D ambiguous. V lost 3 bases, J lost 0 bases, and 9 bases lay in between. This CDR3 is built from 15 residues. CDR1 and CDR2 (germline): SGHDN, FVKESK. CDR3 nucleotide sequence: TGTGCCAGCAGCCAGGCTTCGCGCTCCTACAATGAGCAGTTCTTC. Its protein is CASSQASRSYNEQFF.

This clone appeared a few times. CDR3 DNA: TGTGCCAGCAGCTTGAATAGGGGCGGGGGCCACAATGAGCAGTTCTTC. Amino acids: CASSLNRGGGHNEQFF. The genes are TRBV11-3 and TRBJ2-1, with TRBD2 as a possible D gene (7 bases). The CDR3 loop spans 16 amino acids. CDR1 SGHNT and CDR2 YENEEA come from the germline V gene. V was pared by 3 bases and J by 5 bases, with 17 bases between.

By sample share, this clone is medium-sized. The V call is TRBV11-3, the J call TRBJ1-1; D is undetermined. Between the trimmed V and J ends, which lost 3 bases and 1 base, there was a span of 9 bases. This CDR3 contains 14 residues. Germline-derived CDR1 and CDR2 are SGHNT and YENEEA. The chain's CDR3 is CASSLSAGNTEAFF. CDR3 DNA sequence: TGTGCCAGCAGCTTGTCGGCAGGGAACACTGAAGCTTTCTTT. Full variable domain (outside the CDR3, taken from reference TRBV11-3 and TRBJ1-1): EAGVVQSPRYKIIEKKQPVAFWCNPISGHNTLYWYLQNLGQGPELLIRYENEEAVDDSQLPKDRFSAERLKGVDSTLKIQPAELGDSAVYLCASSLSAGNTEAFFGQGTRLTVV.

The table lists this clone with many counts. This chain joins TRBV11-3 and TRBJ2-5; 8 bases align to TRBD2. V was pared by 4 bases and J by 7 bases, with 8 bases of the junction left unmatched. The germline V gene encodes CDR1 SGHNT and CDR2 YENEEA. This CDR3 spans 14 amino acids. The CDR3 loop is CASSSGLAQGTQYF. In DNA, the CDR3 is TGTGCCAGCAGCTCCGGACTAGCACAGGGGACCCAGTACTTC.

The chain combines TRBV5-1 with TRBJ2-5; D tentatively reads TRBD1 or TRBD2 (5 bases each). CDR1 and CDR2 (germline): SGHRS, YFSETQ. V was trimmed by 4 bases and J by 5 bases, leaving 15 bases between them. This CDR3 comprises 14 residues. CDR3 sequence reads: CASSLVMGDETQYF. Written as DNA, the CDR3 is TGCGCCAGCAGCCTAGTAATGGGGGACGAGACCCAGTACTTC.

A few counts support this clone. CDR3 amino acids: CASSPNGGHQETQYF. The CDR3 coding sequence is TGTGCCAGCTCACCAAACGGGGGGCACCAAGAGACCCAGTACTTC. V is TRBV18 and J is TRBJ2-5; TRBD2 might be the D (7 bases). Trimming took 2 bases from V and 0 from J, leaving 10 bases between them. Per germline, CDR1 KGHSH and CDR2 LQKENI. The CDR3 is made up of 15 amino acids.

This clone was seen at least ten times. The rearrangement uses TRBV11-3 and TRBJ2-2; TRBD1 agrees at 10 bases. V shed 3 bases and J 4 bases; nucleotides not matched to a gene: 8. The CDR3 is made up of 17 amino acids. From germline, CDR1 is SGHNT and CDR2 YENEEA. As DNA, the CDR3 is TGTGCCAGCAGCTTTTTACAGGGACAGGGGAGCACCGGGGAGCTGTTTTTT. Its translation: CASSFLQGQGSTGELFF.

This clone is categorized as medium-sized. V and J are TRBV11-3 and TRBJ2-7; 9 nucleotides agree with TRBD2. V shed 3 bases, J shed 2 bases, and the junction held 8 bases outside the gene matches. The CDR3 is 16 amino acids. The germline gives CDR1 SGHNT, CDR2 YENEEA. DNA of the CDR3: TGTGCCAGCAGCTTTCCCGGGGCGGGAGGGCCCTACGAGCAGTACTTC. Protein: CASSFPGAGGPYEQYF. The variable domain in full, with the rest retrieved from reference TRBV11-3 and TRBJ2-7, is EAGVVQSPRYKIIEKKQPVAFWCNPISGHNTLYWYLQNLGQGPELLIRYENEEAVDDSQLPKDRFSAERLKGVDSTLKIQPAELGDSAVYLCASSFPGAGGPYEQYFGPGTRLTVT.

This clone is medium-sized. The CDR3 reads CASSLMGATEKLFF. CDR3 DNA sequence: TGTGCCAGCAGCCTAATGGGGGCGACTGAAAAACTGTTTTTT. The chain carries TRBV11-3 and TRBJ1-4; D is possibly TRBD1 (6 bases). Germline V gene sequence: CDR1 SGHNT, CDR2 YENEEA. The CDR3 totals 14 residues. V lost 5 bases and J 7 bases, leaving 14 bases between the germline ends.

A few counts support this clone. The J gene is TRBJ1-4, the V gene TRBV28; D is ambiguous. Trimming removed 3 bases from V and 10 bases from J, with 9 bases in between. This CDR3 comprises 12 residues. In germline, CDR1 is MDHEN, CDR2 SYDVKM. The CDR3 sequence is CASSFFGTKLFF. The CDR3 DNA reads as TGTGCCAGCAGTTTCTTCGGCACAAAACTGTTTTTT.

The table lists this clone with a few counts. V and J are TRBV9 and TRBJ2-5; D may be TRBD2 (6 bases). This CDR3 has 15 amino acids. The V end lost 3 bases, the J end lost 5 bases, and 17 bases lay between the germline ends. CDR1 and CDR2 from the germline V gene are SGDLS and YYNGEE. The chain's CDR3 is CASSATGTPTETQYF. DNA for the CDR3: TGTGCCAGCAGCGCCACCGGGACTCCGACGGAGACCCAGTACTTC.

This clone came up a few times. The gene calls are TRBV6-8 and TRBJ2-5; D is uncertain. This CDR3 spans 13 amino acids. V was cut by 6 bases and J by 1 base, with 9 bases left in between. The germline V gene encodes CDR1 MNHGY and CDR2 SAAAGT. CDR3 sequence: CASRRLAQETQYF. CDR3 DNA sequence: TGTGCCAGCAGAAGACTCGCCCAAGAGACCCAGTACTTC.

V gene TRBV30 combines with J gene TRBJ1-5; tentatively, D is TRBD1 (6 bases). The CDR3 contains 14 residues. Germline lookup yields CDR1 GTSNPN and CDR2 SVGIG (reference sequence). The germline V and J ends were trimmed by 3 bases and 2 bases, with 11 bases remaining between them. For the CDR3, the DNA is TGTGCCTGGAGCCCACAGGGAGGCAATCAGCCCCAGCATTTT. Its translation: CAWSPQGGNQPQHF.

A remark on this clone: One junction end does not reproduce the germline sequence, and a read error may be involved. The J gene is TRBJ2-2, the V gene TRBV6-8; 7 nucleotides line up with TRBD2. This CDR3 has 15 amino acids. Germline V gene sequence: CDR1 MNHGY, CDR2 SAAAGT. In nucleotides, the CDR3 is TGTGCCAGCAGTGACTCTAGCGGAGACACCGGGGAGCTGTTTTTT. The encoded protein is CASSDSSGDTGELFF.

Within the sample, this clone is medium-sized (0.01 to 0.1%). This sequence joins TRBV11-3 and TRBJ2-1; the match to TRBD1 covers 9 bases. The CDR3 has 17 residues. Trimming cost V 4 bases and J 4 bases; bases outside gene matches: 11. Per the germline V gene, CDR1 is SGHNT and CDR2 is YENEEA. CDR3 coding DNA: TGTGCCAGCAGCTACGAACAGGGGGCTGTCGGGTACAATGAGCAGTTCTTC. Translating it yields CASSYEQGAVGYNEQFF.

This clone was counted between two and nine times. The chain uses TRBV9 and TRBJ2-5; 8 bases are shared with TRBD2. The CDR3 has 17 amino acids. J gave up 3 bases and V 0 bases, and 10 bases lay outside the gene matches. CDR1 and CDR2 (germline): SGDLS, YYNGEE. CDR3 bases: TGTGCCAGCAGCGTAGCGGCGGGAGGACCTATAGAAGAGACCCAGTACTTC. Translated: CASSVAAGGPIEETQYF. Drawing the rest from reference TRBV9 and TRBJ2-5, the complete variable domain is DSGVTQTPKHLITATGQRVTLRCSPRSGDLSVYWYQQSLDQGLQFLIQYYNGEERAKGNILERFSAQQFPDLHSELNLSSLELGDSALYFCASSVAAGGPIEETQYFGPGTRLLVL.

The table lists this clone with many counts. The rearrangement links TRBV11-3 to TRBJ2-4, with D tentatively TRBD2 (5 bases). The CDR3 runs to 18 residues. Germline V gene sequence: CDR1 SGHNT, CDR2 YENEEA. Trimming stripped 5 bases from V and 3 bases from J, with 23 bases between. The DNA for the CDR3 is TGTGCCAGCAGCCCGCGACCATTGACGACCGAGGGCAAAAACATTCAGTACTTC. Translating it yields CASSPRPLTTEGKNIQYF.

Only a few counts were recorded for this clone. J is TRBJ1-1 and V is TRBV18; D is unresolved. Germline CDR1 KGHSH, CDR2 LQKENI. The CDR3 loop spans 13 amino acids. V was pared by 2 bases and J by 4 bases, with 8 bases between. This CDR3 reads CASSPKDGTEAFF. The CDR3 bases are TGTGCCAGCTCACCAAAAGACGGCACTGAAGCTTTCTTT.

V is TRBV11-3 and J is TRBJ2-3; D ambiguous. The germline gives CDR1 SGHNT, CDR2 YENEEA. Trimming took 5 bases from V and 0 from J, leaving 9 bases between them. The CDR3 length is 14 residues. Written as DNA, the CDR3 is TGTGCCAGCAGCCGGCTCCTGAGCACAGATACGCAGTATTTT. It is translated as CASSRLLSTDTQYF.

This clone is labeled large. The V call is TRBV6-8, the J call TRBJ2-5, with TRBD2 matching 10 bases. Germline CDR1 is MNHGY and CDR2 is SAAAGT. The V gene end was trimmed by 0 bases and the J gene end by 7 bases; junction bases not matched to a gene: 5. This CDR3 region has 15 residues. CDR3 sequence reads: CASSYSTSGGATQYF. CDR3 nucleotides: TGTGCCAGCAGTTACTCTACGAGCGGGGGGGCGACCCAGTACTTC.

This clone is labeled as large. The CDR3 DNA follows: TGTGCCAGCAGTCCCGGGGGGCGCGTCGCTGAAGCTTTCTTT. It yields the protein CASSPGGRVAEAFF. The chain uses TRBV6-8 and TRBJ1-1, with D possibly matching TRBD1 (6 bases). The CDR3 contains 14 residues. Germline CDR1 and CDR2: MNHGY and SAAAGT. V was shortened by 5 bases and J by 6 bases, with 16 bases between the two germline ends.

This clone occurred many times. This rearrangement joins TRBV11-3 to TRBJ1-2; TRBD1 is a possible D gene (6 bases). CDR3 length equals 15 residues. V was pared by 4 bases and J by 2 bases, with 14 bases between. CDR1 and CDR2 from the germline V gene are SGHNT and YENEEA. CDR3 loop: CASSWGAGGNYGYTF. CDR3 bases: TGTGCCAGCAGCTGGGGAGCGGGGGGCAACTATGGCTACACCTTC.